The 8 T cell receptor beta chains below all came from one sample that was sequenced in a study of cytomegalovirus exposure and HLA in healthy donors. This PCR relied on a set of 60 Vbeta primers and 13 Jbeta primers. Assay used: immunoSEQ multiplex PCR; TCRdb lists only in-frame clones, some missing. The sample has hundreds of thousands of clones, about 75% seen once; the top ten hold under 2%. The sample comprised PBMCs. The receptors shown here come from a woman between 25 and 40 years old in good health and CMV-seronegative.

About this clone: Compared with germline, one end of the junction differs, possibly owing to a read error. The chain couples TRBV7-9 to TRBJ1-2; possible D gene TRBD1, 6 bases. The CDR3 spans 16 residues. The germline V gene encodes CDR1 SEHNR and CDR2 FQNEAQ (reference sequence). The CDR3 reads CSSSSGQNRVNYGYTF. The CDR3 DNA reads as TGTTCCAGCAGCTCGGGACAAAACCGGGTTAACTATGGCTACACCTTC.

This chain links TRBV18 with TRBJ2-1; a weak D match, TRBD1 (6 bases). Germline lookup yields CDR1 KGHSH and CDR2 LQKENI. Trimming stripped 3 bases from V and 7 bases from J, with 22 bases between. This CDR3 has 17 residues. CDR3 region: CASSPRTATDGLNEQFF. The CDR3 coding sequence is TGTGCCAGCTCACCTAGGACAGCGACCGATGGGTTGAATGAGCAGTTCTTC.

The V and J genes are TRBV18 and TRBJ1-1; D is undetermined. The CDR3 extends over 15 amino acids. V lost 0 bases and J lost 1, with 9 bases in between. Germline CDR1 KGHSH, CDR2 LQKENI. The CDR3 region is CASSPPSQANTEAFF. CDR3 sequence (DNA): TGTGCCAGCTCACCACCGTCCCAGGCGAACACTGAAGCTTTCTTT.

The chain is built from TRBV9 and TRBJ2-1, with 11 nucleotides matching TRBD2. This CDR3 contains 16 residues. Germline assignment: CDR1 SGDLS and CDR2 YYNGEE. The ends lost 3 bases at V and 5 bases at J; junction bases unmatched: 7. CDR3 in amino acids: CASSGFTSGGNNEQFF. Written as DNA, the CDR3 is TGTGCCAGCAGCGGCTTTACTAGCGGGGGAAACAATGAGCAGTTCTTC.

The table lists this clone with a few counts. This chain links TRBV13 with TRBJ1-2; 12 bases are a match to TRBD1. From germline, CDR1 is PRHDT and CDR2 FYEKMQ (reference sequence). This CDR3 spans 18 amino acids. Trimming took 3 bases from V and 0 from J; bases not matched to a gene: 8. The CDR3 DNA reads TGTGCCAGCAGCTTCCTCCGGGACAGGGGGCAGGCTAACTATGGCTACACCTTC. Translating gives CASSFLRDRGQANYGYTF.

The rearrangement uses TRBV6-5 and TRBJ1-3; 8 nucleotides match TRBD1. Germline V gene lookup returns CDR1 MNHEY and CDR2 SVGAGI. This CDR3 spans 14 amino acids. V lost 6 bases, J lost 2 bases, and 3 bases stayed unmatched. The CDR3 bases are TGTGCCAGCAGCGCGGACAGGGCTGGAAACACCATATATTTT. It encodes CASSADRAGNTIYF.

The chain combines TRBV19 with TRBJ2-5, with a weak D call TRBD2 (6 bases). Judging by the DNA end, TRBJ2-7 fits better; the J call may be wrong. Germline lookup yields CDR1 LNHDA and CDR2 SQIVND (reference sequence). The CDR3 spans 12 residues. The CDR3 nucleotides read TGTGCCAGTAGTATGGGAGGTCCCGAGCAGTACTTC. Its translation: CASSMGGPEQYF.

V and J are TRBV6-1 and TRBJ1-2, with 9 bases aligning to TRBD1. Germline V gene data show CDR1 as MNHNS and CDR2 as SASEGT. J lost 8 bases, V lost 2 bases, and 3 bases had no gene match. CDR3 length: 13 residues. The CDR3 loop reads CASSENRGPGYTF. The CDR3 DNA reads as TGTGCCAGCAGTGAAAACAGGGGGCCCGGCTACACCTTC.